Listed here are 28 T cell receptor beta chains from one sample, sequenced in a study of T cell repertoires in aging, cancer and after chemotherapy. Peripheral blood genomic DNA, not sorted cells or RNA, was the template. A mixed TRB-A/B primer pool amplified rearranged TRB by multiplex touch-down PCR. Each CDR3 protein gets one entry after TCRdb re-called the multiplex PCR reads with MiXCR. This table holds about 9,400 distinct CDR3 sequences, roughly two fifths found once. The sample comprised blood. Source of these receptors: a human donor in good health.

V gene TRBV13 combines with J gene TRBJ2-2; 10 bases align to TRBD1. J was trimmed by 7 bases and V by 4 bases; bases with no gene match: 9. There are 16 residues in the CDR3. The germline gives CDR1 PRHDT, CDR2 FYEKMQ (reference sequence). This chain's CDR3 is CASSWGQGSDIGELFF. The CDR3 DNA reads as TGTGCCAGCAGCTGGGGACAGGGGAGCGATATCGGGGAGCTGTTTTTT.

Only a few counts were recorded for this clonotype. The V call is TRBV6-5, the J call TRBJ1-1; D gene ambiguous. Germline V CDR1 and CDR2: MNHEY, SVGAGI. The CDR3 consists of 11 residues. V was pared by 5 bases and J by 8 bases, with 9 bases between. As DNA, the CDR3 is TGTGCCAGCAGTCAGCTGGGGGAAGCTTTCTTT. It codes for CASSQLGEAFF.

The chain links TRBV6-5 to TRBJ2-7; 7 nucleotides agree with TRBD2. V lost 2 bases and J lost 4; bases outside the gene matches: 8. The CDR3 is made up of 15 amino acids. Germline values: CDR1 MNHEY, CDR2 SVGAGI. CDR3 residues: CASSYNYAGDYEQYF. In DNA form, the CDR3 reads TGTGCCAGCAGTTACAACTATGCGGGGGATTACGAGCAGTACTTC.

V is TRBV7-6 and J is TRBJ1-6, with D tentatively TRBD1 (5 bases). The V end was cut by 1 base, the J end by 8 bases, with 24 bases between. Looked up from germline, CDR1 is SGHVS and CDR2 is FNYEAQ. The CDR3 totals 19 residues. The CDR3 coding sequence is TGTGCCAGCAGCTTAGTCCGCACGGGGGGTGGCAGGGCAGATTCACCCCTCCACTTT. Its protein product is CASSLVRTGGGRADSPLHF.

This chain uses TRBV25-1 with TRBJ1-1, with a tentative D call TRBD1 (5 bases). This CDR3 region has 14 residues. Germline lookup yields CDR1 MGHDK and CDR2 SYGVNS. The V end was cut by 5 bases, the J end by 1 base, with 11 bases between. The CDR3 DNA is TGTGCCAGCAGTTTTGGGGGAACGAACACTGAAGCTTTCTTT. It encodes CASSFGGTNTEAFF. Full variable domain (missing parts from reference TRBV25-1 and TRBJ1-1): EADIYQTPRYLVIGTGKKITLECSQTMGHDKMYWYQQDPGMELHLIHYSYGVNSTEKGDLSSESTVSRIRTEHFPLTLESARPSHTSQYLCASSFGGTNTEAFFGQGTRLTVV.

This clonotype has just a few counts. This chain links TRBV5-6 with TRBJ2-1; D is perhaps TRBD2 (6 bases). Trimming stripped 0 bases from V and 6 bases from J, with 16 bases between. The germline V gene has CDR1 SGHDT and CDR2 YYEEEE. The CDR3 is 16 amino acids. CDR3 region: CASSLDPGGGSNEQFF. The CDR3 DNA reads TGTGCCAGCAGCTTGGACCCCGGGGGAGGCTCCAATGAGCAGTTCTTC.

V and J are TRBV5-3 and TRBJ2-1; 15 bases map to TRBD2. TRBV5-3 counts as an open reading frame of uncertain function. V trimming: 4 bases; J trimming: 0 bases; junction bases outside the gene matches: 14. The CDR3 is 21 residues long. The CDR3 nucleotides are TGTGCCAGAAGCGGGGTTCCGGGCGGGACTAGCGGGAGGAGCTCCTACAATGAGCAGTTCTTC. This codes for CARSGVPGGTSGRSSYNEQFF.

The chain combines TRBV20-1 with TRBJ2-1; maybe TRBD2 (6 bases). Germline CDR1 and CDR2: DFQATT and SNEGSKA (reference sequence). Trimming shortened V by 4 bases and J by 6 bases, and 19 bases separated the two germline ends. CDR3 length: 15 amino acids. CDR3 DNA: TGCAGTGCTACGGACCCGGGAGCCTTACTCAATGAGCAGTTCTTC. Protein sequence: CSATDPGALLNEQFF.

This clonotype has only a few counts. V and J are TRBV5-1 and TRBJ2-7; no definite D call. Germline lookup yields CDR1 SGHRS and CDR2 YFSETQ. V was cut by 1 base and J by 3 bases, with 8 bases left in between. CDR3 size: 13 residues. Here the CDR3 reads CASSLISDYEQYF. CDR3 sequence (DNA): TGCGCCAGCAGCTTGATCTCAGACTACGAGCAGTACTTC.

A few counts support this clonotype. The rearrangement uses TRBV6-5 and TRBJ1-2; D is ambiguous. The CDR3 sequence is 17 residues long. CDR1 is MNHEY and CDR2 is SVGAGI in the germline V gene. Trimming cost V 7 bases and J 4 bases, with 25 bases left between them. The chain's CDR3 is CASIADSAPGGLYGYTF. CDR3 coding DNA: TGTGCCAGCATTGCCGATTCCGCACCGGGAGGGCTCTATGGCTACACCTTC.

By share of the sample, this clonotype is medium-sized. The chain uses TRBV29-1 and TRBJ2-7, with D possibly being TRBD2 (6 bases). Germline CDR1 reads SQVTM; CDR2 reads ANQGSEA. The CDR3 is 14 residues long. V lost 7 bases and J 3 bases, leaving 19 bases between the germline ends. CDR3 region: CSALGDLGFYEQYF. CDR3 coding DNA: TGCAGCGCTCTTGGGGACTTGGGTTTCTACGAGCAGTACTTC.

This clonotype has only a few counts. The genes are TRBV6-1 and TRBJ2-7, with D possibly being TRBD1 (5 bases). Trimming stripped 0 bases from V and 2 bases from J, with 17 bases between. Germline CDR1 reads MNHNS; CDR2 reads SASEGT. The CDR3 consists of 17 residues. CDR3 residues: CASSEAAFGHRPYEQYF. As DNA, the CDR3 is TGTGCCAGCAGTGAAGCCGCGTTTGGACACCGACCCTACGAGCAGTACTTC.

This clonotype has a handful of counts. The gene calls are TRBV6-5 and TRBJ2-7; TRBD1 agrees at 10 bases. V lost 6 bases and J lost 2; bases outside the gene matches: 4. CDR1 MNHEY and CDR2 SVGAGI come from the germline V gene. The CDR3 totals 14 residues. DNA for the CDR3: TGTGCCAGCAGATCCGGGACAGGGGCCTACGAGCAGTACTTC. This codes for CASRSGTGAYEQYF.

In DNA form, the CDR3 reads TGTGCCAGCAGTGAACTAGCGGGAGAAGCCTTCAATGAGCAGTTCTTC. Translation gives CASSELAGEAFNEQFF. The chain links TRBV6-1 to TRBJ2-1, with TRBD2 identical over 10 bases. J gave up 6 bases and V 2 bases, and 7 bases lay outside the gene matches. CDR1 and CDR2 (germline): MNHNS, SASEGT. The CDR3 spans 16 residues.

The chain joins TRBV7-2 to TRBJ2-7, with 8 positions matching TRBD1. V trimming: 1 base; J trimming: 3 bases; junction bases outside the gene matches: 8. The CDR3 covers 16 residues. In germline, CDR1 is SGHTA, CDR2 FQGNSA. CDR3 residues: CASSLVPPGQGYEQYF. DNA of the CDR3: TGTGCCAGCAGCTTAGTACCCCCCGGACAGGGCTACGAGCAGTACTTC.

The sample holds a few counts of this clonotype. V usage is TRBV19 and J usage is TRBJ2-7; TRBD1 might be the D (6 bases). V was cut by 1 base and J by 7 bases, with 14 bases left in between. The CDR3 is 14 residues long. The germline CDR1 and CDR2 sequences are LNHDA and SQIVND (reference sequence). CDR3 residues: CASSIAGRGGEQYF. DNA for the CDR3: TGTGCCAGTAGTATAGCTGGCAGGGGCGGGGAGCAGTACTTC.

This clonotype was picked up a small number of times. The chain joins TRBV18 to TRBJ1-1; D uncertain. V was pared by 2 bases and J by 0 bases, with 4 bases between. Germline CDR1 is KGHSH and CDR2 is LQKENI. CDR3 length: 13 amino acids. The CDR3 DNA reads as TGTGCCAGCTCACCATCTGTGAACACTGAAGCTTTCTTT. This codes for CASSPSVNTEAFF.

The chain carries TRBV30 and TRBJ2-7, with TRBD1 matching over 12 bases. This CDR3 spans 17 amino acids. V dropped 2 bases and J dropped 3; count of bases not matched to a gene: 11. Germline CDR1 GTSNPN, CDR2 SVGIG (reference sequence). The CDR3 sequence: CAWSRGRGTGGFYEQYF. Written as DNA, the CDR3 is TGTGCCTGGAGTAGGGGTCGAGGGACAGGGGGCTTCTACGAGCAGTACTTC.

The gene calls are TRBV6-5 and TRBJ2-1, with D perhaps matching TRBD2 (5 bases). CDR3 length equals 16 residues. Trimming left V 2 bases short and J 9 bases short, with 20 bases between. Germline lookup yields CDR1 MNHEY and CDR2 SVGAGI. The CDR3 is CASSYGSQTEGGEQFF. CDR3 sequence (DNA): TGTGCCAGCAGTTACGGTTCCCAGACCGAGGGCGGTGAGCAGTTCTTC.

CDR3 bases: TGTGCCAGCAGCTTAGGATGGGGGTTCCACGAGCAGTACTTC. Amino acid sequence: CASSLGWGFHEQYF. The rearrangement links TRBV7-2 to TRBJ2-7, with D perhaps matching TRBD1 or TRBD2 (5 bases each). Germline V lookup: CDR1 SGHTA, CDR2 FQGNSA. Trimming cost V 1 base and J 5 bases, with 12 bases left between them. This CDR3 region has 14 residues.

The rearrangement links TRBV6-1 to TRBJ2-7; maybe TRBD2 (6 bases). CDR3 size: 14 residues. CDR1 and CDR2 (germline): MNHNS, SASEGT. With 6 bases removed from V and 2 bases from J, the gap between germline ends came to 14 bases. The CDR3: CASREGPFPYEQYF. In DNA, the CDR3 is TGTGCCAGCAGGGAGGGGCCCTTTCCCTACGAGCAGTACTTC.

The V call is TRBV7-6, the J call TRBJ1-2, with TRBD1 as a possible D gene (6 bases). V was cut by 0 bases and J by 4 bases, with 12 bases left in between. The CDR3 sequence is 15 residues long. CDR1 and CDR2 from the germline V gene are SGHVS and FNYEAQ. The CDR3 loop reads CASSLAGGESYGYTF. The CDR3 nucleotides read TGTGCCAGCAGCTTAGCGGGGGGCGAGAGCTATGGCTACACCTTC.

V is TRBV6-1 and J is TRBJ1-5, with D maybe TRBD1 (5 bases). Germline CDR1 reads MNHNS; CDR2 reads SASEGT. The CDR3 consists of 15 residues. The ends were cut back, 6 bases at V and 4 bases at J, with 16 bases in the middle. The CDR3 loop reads CASSLVQGPNQPQHF. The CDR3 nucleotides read TGTGCCAGCAGCCTGGTCCAGGGACCTAATCAGCCCCAGCATTTT.

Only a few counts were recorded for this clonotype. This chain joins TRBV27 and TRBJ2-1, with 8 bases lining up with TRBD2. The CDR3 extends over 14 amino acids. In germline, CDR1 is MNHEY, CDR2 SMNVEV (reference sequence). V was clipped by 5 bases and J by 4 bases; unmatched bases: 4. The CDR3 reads CASSVTGGYNEQFF. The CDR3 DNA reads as TGTGCCAGCAGTGTAACGGGAGGGTACAATGAGCAGTTCTTC.

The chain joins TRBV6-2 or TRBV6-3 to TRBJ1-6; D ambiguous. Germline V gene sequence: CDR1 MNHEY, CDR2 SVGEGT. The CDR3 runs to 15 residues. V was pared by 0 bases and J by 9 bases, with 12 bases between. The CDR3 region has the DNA TGTGCCAGCAGTTACTCGGCGGCTGAGGGTTCACCCCTCCACTTT. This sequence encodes CASSYSAAEGSPLHF.

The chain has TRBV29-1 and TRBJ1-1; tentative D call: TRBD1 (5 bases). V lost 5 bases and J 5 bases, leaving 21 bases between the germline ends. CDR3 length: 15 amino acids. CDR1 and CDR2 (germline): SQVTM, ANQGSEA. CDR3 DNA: TGCAGCGTTTCGTTTCTCGGGGGGGAGGGAACTGAAGCTTTCTTT. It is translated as CSVSFLGGEGTEAFF.

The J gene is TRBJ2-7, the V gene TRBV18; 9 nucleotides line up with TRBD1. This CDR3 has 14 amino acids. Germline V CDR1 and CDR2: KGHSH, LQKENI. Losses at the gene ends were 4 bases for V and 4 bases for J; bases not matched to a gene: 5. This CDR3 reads CASSRTGVNYEQYF. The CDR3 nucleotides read TGTGCCAGCTCACGGACAGGGGTGAATTACGAGCAGTACTTC. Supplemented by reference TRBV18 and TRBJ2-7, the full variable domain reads NAGVMQNPRHLVRRRGQEARLRCSPMKGHSHVYWYRQLPEEGLKFMVYLQKENIIDESGMPKERFSAEFPKEGPSILRIQQVVRGDSAAYFCASSRTGVNYEQYFGPGTRLTVT.

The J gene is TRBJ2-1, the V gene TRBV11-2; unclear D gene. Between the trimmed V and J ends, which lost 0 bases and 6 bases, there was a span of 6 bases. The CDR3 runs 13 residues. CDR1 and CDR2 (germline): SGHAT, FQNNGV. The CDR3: CASSLELINEQFF. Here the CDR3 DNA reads TGTGCCAGCAGCTTAGAGCTGATCAATGAGCAGTTCTTC.